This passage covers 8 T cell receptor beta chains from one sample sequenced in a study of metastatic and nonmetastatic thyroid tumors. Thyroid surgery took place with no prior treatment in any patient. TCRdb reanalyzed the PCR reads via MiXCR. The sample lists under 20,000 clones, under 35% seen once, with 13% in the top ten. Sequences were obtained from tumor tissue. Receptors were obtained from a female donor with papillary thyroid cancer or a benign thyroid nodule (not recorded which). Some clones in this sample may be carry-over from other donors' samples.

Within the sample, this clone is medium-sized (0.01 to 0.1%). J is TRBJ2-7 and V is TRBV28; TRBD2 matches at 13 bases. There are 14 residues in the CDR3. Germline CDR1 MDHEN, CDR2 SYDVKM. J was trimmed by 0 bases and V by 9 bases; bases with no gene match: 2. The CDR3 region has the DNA TGTGCCAGTACTAGCGGGAGGGCCTCCTACGAGCAGTACTTC. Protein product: CASTSGRASYEQYF.

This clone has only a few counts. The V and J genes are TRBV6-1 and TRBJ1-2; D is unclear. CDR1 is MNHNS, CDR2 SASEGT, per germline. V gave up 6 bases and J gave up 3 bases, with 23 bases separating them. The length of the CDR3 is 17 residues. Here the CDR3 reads CASSPQTGIAGDYGYTF. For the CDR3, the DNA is TGTGCCAGCAGCCCCCAGACGGGGATAGCGGGAGACTATGGCTACACCTTC.

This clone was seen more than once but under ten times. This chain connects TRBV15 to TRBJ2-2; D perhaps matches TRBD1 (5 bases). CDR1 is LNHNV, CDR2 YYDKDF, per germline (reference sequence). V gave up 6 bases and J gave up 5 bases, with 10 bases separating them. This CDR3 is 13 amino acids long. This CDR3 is CATSYDSTGELFF. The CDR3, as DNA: TGTGCCACCAGTTATGACAGTACCGGGGAGCTGTTTTTT.

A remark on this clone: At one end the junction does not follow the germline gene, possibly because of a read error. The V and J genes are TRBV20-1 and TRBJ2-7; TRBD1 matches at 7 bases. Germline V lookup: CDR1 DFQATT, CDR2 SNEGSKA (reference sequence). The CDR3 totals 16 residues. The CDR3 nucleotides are TGCAGTGCCAGAGGGGGCCAGGGTCGCAGCTCCTACGAGCAGTACTTC. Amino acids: CSARGGQGRSSYEQYF.

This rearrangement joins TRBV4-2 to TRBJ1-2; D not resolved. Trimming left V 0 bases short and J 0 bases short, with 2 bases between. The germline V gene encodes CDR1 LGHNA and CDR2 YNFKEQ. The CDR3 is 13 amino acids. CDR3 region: CASSQDTNYGYTF. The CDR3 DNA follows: TGTGCCAGCAGCCAAGATACTAACTATGGCTACACCTTC.

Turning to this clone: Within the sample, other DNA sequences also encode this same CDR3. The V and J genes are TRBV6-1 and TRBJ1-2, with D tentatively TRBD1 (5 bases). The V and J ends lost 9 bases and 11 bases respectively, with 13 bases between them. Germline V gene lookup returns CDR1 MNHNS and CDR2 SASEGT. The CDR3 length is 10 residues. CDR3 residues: CASWGGGYTF. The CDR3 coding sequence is TGTGCCAGTTGGGGCGGTGGTTACACCTTC.

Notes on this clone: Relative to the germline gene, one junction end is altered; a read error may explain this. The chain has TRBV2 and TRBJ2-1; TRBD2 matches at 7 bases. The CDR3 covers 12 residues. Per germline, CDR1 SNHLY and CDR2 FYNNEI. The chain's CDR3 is CASNWEGYEQLF. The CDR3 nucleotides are TGTGCCAGCAACTGGGAGGGGTATGAGCAGCTCTTC.

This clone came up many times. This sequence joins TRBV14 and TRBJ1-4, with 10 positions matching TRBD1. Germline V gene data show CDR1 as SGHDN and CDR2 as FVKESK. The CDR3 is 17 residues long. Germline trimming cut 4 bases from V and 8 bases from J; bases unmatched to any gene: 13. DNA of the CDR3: TGTGCCAGCAGCCGAAGACAGGGGGCATTGATCTACGAAAAACTGTTTTTT. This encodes CASSRRQGALIYEKLFF.